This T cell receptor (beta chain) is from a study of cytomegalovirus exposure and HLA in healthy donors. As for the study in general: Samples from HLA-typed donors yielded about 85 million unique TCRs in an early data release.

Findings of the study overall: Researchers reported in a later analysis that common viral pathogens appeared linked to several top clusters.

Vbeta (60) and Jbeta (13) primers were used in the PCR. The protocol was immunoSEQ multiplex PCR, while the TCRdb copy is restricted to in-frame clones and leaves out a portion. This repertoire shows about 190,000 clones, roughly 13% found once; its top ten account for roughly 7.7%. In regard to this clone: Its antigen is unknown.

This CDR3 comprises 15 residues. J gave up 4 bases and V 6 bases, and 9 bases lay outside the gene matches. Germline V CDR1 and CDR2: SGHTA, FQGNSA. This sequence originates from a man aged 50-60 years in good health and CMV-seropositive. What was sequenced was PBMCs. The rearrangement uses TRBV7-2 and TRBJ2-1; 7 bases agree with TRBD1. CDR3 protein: CASRSGTVGYNEQFF. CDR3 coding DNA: TGTGCCAGCAGATCCGGGACAGTGGGGTACAATGAGCAGTTCTTC. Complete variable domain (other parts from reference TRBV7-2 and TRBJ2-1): GAGVSQSPSNKVTEKGKDVELRCDPISGHTALYWYRQSLGQGLEFLIYFQGNSAPDKSGLPSDRFSAERTGGSVSTLTIQRTQQEDSAVYLCASRSGTVGYNEQFFGPGTRLTVL.